Listed below are T cell receptor beta chains from one sample, sequenced in a study of regulatory T cells in long-lasting Graves disease. TCRdb re-called the multiplex PCR reads with MiXCR, one entry per CDR3 protein. The table includes some 340,000 distinct CDR3 sequences, roughly 24% detected once. Specimen: peripheral blood mononuclear cells (PBMCs), collected when the disease was refractory, from a patient treated with antithyroid drugs. These receptors were obtained from a woman in her forties with Graves disease. Each CDR3 is given without its conserved first and last residue. Clone size is shown for a subset of rows, as once, few, many or a class of expanded clone.

>TRBJ1-2|few|TRBV6-1
ASLGHVYGYT
>TRBJ1-6|NA|TRBV7-9
ASSLEGQPNSPLH
>TRBJ1-6|many|TRBV27
ASSLRSQGLTALH
>TRBJ2-2|many|TRBV27
ASSLKGYTGELF
>TRBJ2-7|NA|TRBV3-1
ASSQAGVPYEQY
>TRBJ2-7|NA|TRBV19
AGEGRSYSYEQY
>TRBJ1-1|few|TRBV19
ASSIRTVVEAF
>TRBJ2-3|NA|TRBV11-2
ASSFRGPSTDTQY
>TRBJ1-5|many|TRBV28
ASSSPPGLGGQPQH
>TRBJ2-3|NA|TRBV28
ASNLGSDIGGRIDTQY
>TRBJ2-6|NA|TRBV27
ASTHGRSGANVLT
>TRBJ1-5|many|TRBV11-2
ASSFLGGPQH
>TRBJ1-1|NA|TRBV6-1
ASRSVGGSGAF
>TRBJ2-7|many|TRBV10-3
AIGPEATYEQY
>TRBJ2-5|many|TRBV18
ASSPGQQETQY
>TRBJ2-5|many|TRBV6-1
ASRDLLTGGEETQY
>TRBJ1-1|few|TRBV5-1
ASSSGQVGKTEAF
>TRBJ2-7|few|TRBV30
AWSLGAGSYEQY
>TRBJ2-5|NA|TRBV2
ASSSTGWEETQY
>TRBJ2-5|NA|TRBV3-1
ASSPGAGETQY
>TRBJ2-1|NA|TRBV2
ASSQASGRGLAEQF
>TRBJ2-6|many|TRBV7-9
ASSQGSGANVLT
>TRBJ1-1|many|TRBV29-1
SAQGYTEAF
>TRBJ1-2|many|TRBV28
ASSPDSLYGYT
>TRBJ2-2|many|TRBV11-2
ASKEGGTGELF
>TRBJ2-7|many|TRBV27
ASSPGLANHYEQY
>TRBJ2-5|NA|TRBV5-1
ASSLAPGGETQY
>TRBJ1-2|NA|TRBV9
ASSAGVYGYT
>TRBJ1-4|few|TRBV28
ASSPGQGAGEKLF
>TRBJ2-2|few|TRBV29-1
SVWTGGLTGELF
>TRBJ2-1|NA|TRBV19
AATRGLAGDEQF
>TRBJ1-4|few|TRBV9
ASSSQGATNEKLF
>TRBJ1-5|NA|TRBV19
ASNRGPNQPQH
>TRBJ2-7|many|TRBV6-5
ASSYSGLAGYEQY
>TRBJ2-2|NA|TRBV20-1
SASGINTGELF
>TRBJ1-5|many|TRBV2
ASREYFGDPQPQH
>TRBJ2-3|once|TRBV20-1
SASVAGGTTQY
>TRBJ1-2|many|TRBV13
ASSSHLTGHYGYT
>TRBJ2-2|NA|TRBV7-3
ASRRQAGTGELF
>TRBJ1-5|many|TRBV28
ASSLLQVRPQH
>TRBJ1-6|few|TRBV19
ASSIDGSPLH
>TRBJ2-2|many|TRBV2
ASIRGENTGELF
>TRBJ2-3|many|TRBV12-3/TRBV12-4
ASSLRGLAGTDTQY
>TRBJ1-2|many|TRBV10-3
AIRNGQGGSDGYT
>TRBJ1-1|NA|TRBV7-6
ASSSLTQGTEAF
>TRBJ2-2|few|TRBV6-1
ASTSKGLAGATGELF
>TRBJ1-1|few|TRBV19
ASSASGTGVSEAF
>TRBJ2-5|NA|TRBV7-3
ASSLGLLGQETQY
>TRBJ2-7|NA|TRBV29-1
SAGSGLDYEQY
>TRBJ2-2|few|TRBV11-2
ASSLFLRISGRVPNTGELF
>TRBJ2-2|many|TRBV2
ASRRRGGELF
>TRBJ1-4|NA|TRBV4-1
ASSQVVQATNEKLF
>TRBJ2-2|many|TRBV6-1
ASSVGATTGELF
>TRBJ1-1|many|TRBV28
ASSLNRGATEAF